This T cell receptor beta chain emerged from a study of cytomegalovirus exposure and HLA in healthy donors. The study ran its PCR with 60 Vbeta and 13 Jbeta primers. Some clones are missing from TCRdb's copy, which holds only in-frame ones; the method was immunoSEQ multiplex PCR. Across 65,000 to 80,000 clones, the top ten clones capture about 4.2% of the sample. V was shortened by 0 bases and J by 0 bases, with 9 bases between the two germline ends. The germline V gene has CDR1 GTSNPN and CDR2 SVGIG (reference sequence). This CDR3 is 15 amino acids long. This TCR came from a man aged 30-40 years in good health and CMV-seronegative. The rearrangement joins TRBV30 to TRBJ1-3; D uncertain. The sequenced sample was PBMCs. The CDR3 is CAWSVEGYSGNTIYF. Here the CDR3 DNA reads TGTGCCTGGAGTGTAGAGGGCTACTCTGGAAACACCATATATTTT.